This TCR beta chain is from a study of molecular identifiers for immune sequencing clone quantification. Study overall: Four of five splits of RNA from around 18,000 or 91,000 naive CD8 cells were sequenced in replicates. Study-wide findings and caveats: Jurkat TCR RNA spiked in from one cell could reportedly be detected among about a million naive cells.

The CDR3 has 17 residues. Per the germline V gene, CDR1 is PRHDT and CDR2 is FYEKMQ (reference sequence). The V and J ends lost 4 bases and 0 bases respectively, with 15 bases between them. This clonotype came up many times. Its antigen is not known. Libraries of bulk TCR were made by previously described methods (with listed TCR primers). TCRdb used MiXCR to reprocess the PCR reads, holding one entry per CDR3 protein. The sample contains 60,000 to 70,000 distinct CDR3 sequences, about a fifth of which appear only once. The sample taken for sequencing was naive CD8+ T cells from blood, with Jurkat cell RNA spiked in. Documented subset: FACS-sorted CD8+CD4-CCR7+CD45RA+ naive T cells. This chain links TRBV13 with TRBJ1-4; D perhaps matches TRBD1 (5 bases). The source is a human donor in good health. Some libraries in this study had Jurkat cell RNA spiked in. CDR3 nucleotide sequence: TGTGCCAGCAGCTACGGGGGAGGGGAGGCAACTAATGAAAAACTGTTTTTT. As protein: CASSYGGGEATNEKLFF.